This T cell receptor beta chain was captured in a study of OX40 agonist ivuxolimab in advanced cancers. Data came from immunoSEQ multiplex PCR; TCRdb stores just in-frame clones and leaves some out. The sample lists approximately 20,000 clones; 80% to 90% were seen once. Study results and caveats: Still undetermined is the antigen specificity of the expanded peripheral T cells.

This CDR3 contains 16 residues. The ends lost 1 base at V and 3 bases at J; junction bases unmatched: 8. Germline lookup yields CDR1 GTSNPN and CDR2 SVGIG (reference sequence). In regard to this clone: No antigen is known for it.

The TCR comes from an adult with an advanced solid tumor such as melanoma, head and neck, liver or kidney cancer. The gene calls are TRBV30 and TRBJ2-1; 8 positions match TRBD1. This specimen was CD4+ or CD8+ T cells sorted from blood, taken in a trial of the OX40 agonist ivuxolimab. The CDR3 DNA is TGTGCCTGGAGTGGACGAGCTGGACAGGGCTACAATGAGCAGTTCTTC. As protein: CAWSGRAGQGYNEQFF.